The entry below gives a single T cell receptor beta chain sequence along with its context. The antigen is unknown. The CDR3 is 16 residues long. Germline lookup yields CDR1 SGHAT and CDR2 FQNNGV. J lost 5 bases, V lost 3 bases, and 4 bases had no gene match. Use of 60 Vbeta and 13 Jbeta primers characterized the PCR. This table comes from immunoSEQ multiplex PCR, and its TCRdb copy is limited to in-frame clones, with some not included. The repertoire shows over 100,000 clones; the top ten hold approximately 1.6%. This entry belongs to a study of cytomegalovirus exposure and HLA in healthy donors. Notes on the study in general: Later analysis reportedly placed an Asian-associated ancestry cluster below the roughly 600-donor mean in N-insertions.

The sequence was obtained from a man between 18 and 35 years old in good health and CMV-seronegative. Material for sequencing was PBMCs. This chain connects TRBV11-2 to TRBJ1-6; 10 bases fit TRBD1. CDR3 in amino acids: CASSFGTGVDNSPLHF. The CDR3 nucleotides read TGTGCCAGCAGCTTTGGGACAGGGGTAGATAATTCACCCCTCCACTTT.